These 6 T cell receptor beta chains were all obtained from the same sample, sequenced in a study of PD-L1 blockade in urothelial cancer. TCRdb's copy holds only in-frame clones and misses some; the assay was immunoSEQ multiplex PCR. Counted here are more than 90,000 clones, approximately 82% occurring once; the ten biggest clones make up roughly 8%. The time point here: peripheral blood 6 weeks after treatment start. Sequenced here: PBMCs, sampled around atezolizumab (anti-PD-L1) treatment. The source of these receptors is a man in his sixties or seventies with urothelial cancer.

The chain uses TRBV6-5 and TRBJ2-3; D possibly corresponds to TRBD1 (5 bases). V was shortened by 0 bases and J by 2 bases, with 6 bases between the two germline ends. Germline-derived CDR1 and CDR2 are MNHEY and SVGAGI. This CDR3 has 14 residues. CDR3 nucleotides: TGTGCCAGCAGTTACTCGACAGTCACAGATACGCAGTATTTT. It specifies CASSYSTVTDTQYF.

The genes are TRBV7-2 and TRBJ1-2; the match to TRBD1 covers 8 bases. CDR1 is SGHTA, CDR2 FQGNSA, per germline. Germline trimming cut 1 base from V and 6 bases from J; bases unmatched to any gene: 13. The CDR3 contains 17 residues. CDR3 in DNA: TGTGCCAGCAGCTTAGGGCCCGGGGCAGGGGGCATCAATGGCTACACCTTC. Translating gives CASSLGPGAGGINGYTF.

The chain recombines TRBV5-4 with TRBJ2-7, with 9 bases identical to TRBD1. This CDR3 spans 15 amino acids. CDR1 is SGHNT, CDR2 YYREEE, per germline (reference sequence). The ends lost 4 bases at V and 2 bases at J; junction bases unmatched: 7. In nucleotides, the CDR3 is TGTGCCAGCAGCCTCCAGGGACAGGGCCCCTACGAGCAGTACTTC. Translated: CASSLQGQGPYEQYF.

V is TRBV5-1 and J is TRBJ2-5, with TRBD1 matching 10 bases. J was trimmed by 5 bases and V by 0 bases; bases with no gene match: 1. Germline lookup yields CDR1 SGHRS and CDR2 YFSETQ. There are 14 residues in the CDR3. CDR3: CASSLGGQGETQYF. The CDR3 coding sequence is TGCGCCAGCAGCTTGGGGGGACAGGGGGAGACCCAGTACTTC.

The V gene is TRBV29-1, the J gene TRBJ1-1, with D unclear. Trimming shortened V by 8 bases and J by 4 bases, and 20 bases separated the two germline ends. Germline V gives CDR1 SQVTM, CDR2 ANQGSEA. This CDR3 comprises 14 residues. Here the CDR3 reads CSSGVPDAGTEAFF. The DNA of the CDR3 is TGCAGCTCCGGGGTCCCGGACGCGGGCACTGAAGCTTTCTTT.

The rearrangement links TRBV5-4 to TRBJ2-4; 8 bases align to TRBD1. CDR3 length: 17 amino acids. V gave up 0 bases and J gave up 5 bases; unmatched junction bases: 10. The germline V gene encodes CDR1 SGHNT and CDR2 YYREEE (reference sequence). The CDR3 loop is CASSLATDRGGQNIQYF. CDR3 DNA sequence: TGTGCCAGCAGCTTGGCTACCGACAGGGGAGGACAAAACATTCAGTACTTC.